The 22 T cell receptor beta chains in this list originate from one sample, sequenced in a study of T cells in Graves' hyperthyroidism and ophthalmopathy. The TCR beta CDR3 regions underwent amplification using RNA transcripts as the source. In the first-round RT-PCR of the TCR CDR3, the HTBI primer set was used. From the multiplex PCR reads, TCRdb called clonotypes with MiXCR, one entry per CDR3 protein. Of more than 500,000 distinct CDR3 sequences listed, around 15% are singletons. Sequencing was performed on blood. These receptors all come from a woman aged 40-49 years with Graves' hyperthyroidism.

V is TRBV27 and J is TRBJ2-3; D remains ambiguous. The V and J ends lost 3 bases and 6 bases respectively, with 10 bases between them. CDR3 size: 13 residues. Germline V gives CDR1 MNHEY, CDR2 SMNVEV (reference sequence). This CDR3 is CASSLGLWDTQYF. As DNA, the CDR3 is TGTGCCAGCAGTTTGGGTCTTTGGGATACGCAGTATTTT.

This clonotype was found many times. The rearrangement joins TRBV28 to TRBJ2-7; 16 positions match TRBD2. Per the germline V gene, CDR1 is MDHEN and CDR2 is SYDVKM. The CDR3 spans 18 residues. The V segment lost 2 bases and the J segment 1 base; nucleotides outside the gene matches: 5. The CDR3 DNA reads TGTGCCAGCAGTTTACCCCCGGGACTAGCGGGAGGGTCCTACGAGCAGTACTTC. Encoded protein: CASSLPPGLAGGSYEQYF.

The chain couples TRBV7-3 to TRBJ2-2; the match to TRBD1 covers 12 bases. In germline, CDR1 is SGHTA, CDR2 FQGTGA. The V gene end was trimmed by 4 bases and the J gene end by 4 bases; junction bases not matched to a gene: 4. The CDR3 is 16 residues long. CDR3 sequence (DNA): TGTGCCAGCAGCTACACGGGACAGGGGGCCACCGGGGAGCTGTTTTTT. It translates to CASSYTGQGATGELFF.

This clonotype was detected a few times. The junction and the germline gene differ at one end; a read error may be behind it. The chain joins TRBV28 to TRBJ1-2; 7 nucleotides agree with TRBD1. In germline, CDR1 is MDHEN, CDR2 SYDVKM. This CDR3 is built from 16 residues. The CDR3: CAGSSAYRGALYGYTF. In nucleotides, the CDR3 is TGTGCCGGCAGTTCTGCTTACAGGGGCGCGCTGTATGGCTACACCTTC.

This clonotype was found many times. One end of the junction varies from germline; a read error may be responsible. This chain links TRBV30 with TRBJ2-7; D perhaps matches TRBD1 (5 bases). The germline V gene encodes CDR1 GTSNPN and CDR2 SVGIG (reference sequence). This CDR3 has 13 residues. The CDR3 region is CAWSVQAAYGQYF. CDR3 bases: TGTGCCTGGAGTGTACAGGCTGCCTACGGGCAGTACTTC.

V gene TRBV27 combines with J gene TRBJ2-7; the D gene is possibly TRBD2 (6 bases). This CDR3 region has 16 residues. In germline, CDR1 is MNHEY, CDR2 SMNVEV (reference sequence). Trimming stripped 3 bases from V and 0 bases from J, with 15 bases between. The chain's CDR3 is CASSLASASRSYEQYF. For the CDR3, the DNA is TGTGCCAGCAGTTTGGCTAGCGCCTCCCGCTCCTACGAGCAGTACTTC.

The chain uses TRBV5-1 and TRBJ2-1; 9 bases are shared with TRBD2. CDR3 size: 14 residues. J was trimmed by 9 bases and V by 0 bases; bases with no gene match: 4. CDR1 and CDR2 from the germline V gene are SGHRS and YFSETQ. CDR3 coding DNA: TGCGCCAGCAGCTTGGGGGGACTAGCACCTGAGCAGTTCTTC. It translates to CASSLGGLAPEQFF.

J is TRBJ1-2 and V is TRBV27; 8 bases map to TRBD1. V gave up 6 bases and J gave up 5 bases; unmatched junction bases: 11. The CDR3 has 15 amino acids. Germline CDR1 and CDR2: MNHEY and SMNVEV (reference sequence). This CDR3 reads CASRSLGQGLYGYTF. CDR3 nucleotides: TGTGCCAGCAGATCCCTTGGACAGGGCCTATATGGCTACACCTTC.

The chain couples TRBV12-3 or TRBV12-4 to TRBJ2-2; possibly TRBD1 for D (6 bases). Trimming took 6 bases from V and 5 from J, leaving 16 bases between them. This CDR3 has 15 amino acids. The CDR3 nucleotides are TGTGCCAGCAGCCAAAACAGGGTCGGGACCGGGGAGCTGTTTTTT. It is translated as CASSQNRVGTGELFF.

In its sample, this clonotype was seen a few times. A junction boundary mismatches the germline segment, possibly from a read error. This chain uses TRBV6-2 or TRBV6-3 with TRBJ1-5, with D perhaps TRBD1 (6 bases). This CDR3 region has 17 residues. Germline CDR1 and CDR2: MNHEY and SVGEGT. CDR3 region: CTSSSPFTGKKDQPQHF. CDR3 DNA: TGTACCAGCAGTTCCCCTTTTACAGGGAAGAAAGATCAGCCCCAGCATTTT.

This clonotype was counted many times. V and J are TRBV20-1 and TRBJ1-2, with TRBD1 as a possible D gene (5 bases). Germline CDR1 is DFQATT and CDR2 is SNEGSKA (reference sequence). The CDR3 extends over 14 amino acids. Trimming left V 1 base short and J 2 bases short, with 11 bases between. The CDR3 region has the DNA TGCAGTGCTAGAGTGAGGCAGGGAAACTATGGCTACACCTTC. It codes for CSARVRQGNYGYTF.

This clonotype turned up a few times. CDR3 protein: CASSPPSGTSTDTQYF. The CDR3 DNA reads as TGTGCCAGCTCACCACCTAGCGGTACTAGCACAGATACGCAGTATTTT. The J gene is TRBJ2-3, the V gene TRBV18; D may be TRBD2 (6 bases). This CDR3 has 16 residues. The V and J ends lost 0 bases and 0 bases respectively, with 10 bases between them. In germline, CDR1 is KGHSH, CDR2 LQKENI.

This clonotype was recorded many times. The chain joins TRBV2 to TRBJ2-1, with D possibly TRBD2 on 6 matching bases. V lost 6 bases and J lost 0, with 9 bases in between. The CDR3 spans 14 residues. Germline CDR1 is SNHLY and CDR2 is FYNNEI. CDR3 coding DNA: TGTGCCAGCAGCGAGGAGGGCTCCTACAATGAGCAGTTCTTC. Translating gives CASSEEGSYNEQFF.

This clonotype was detected ten times or more. The chain combines TRBV6-1 with TRBJ2-3, with D perhaps TRBD2 (5 bases). Looked up from germline, CDR1 is MNHNS and CDR2 is SASEGT. V was shortened by 6 bases and J by 6 bases, with 13 bases between the two germline ends. The CDR3 extends over 13 amino acids. DNA for the CDR3: TGTGCCAGCAGCCCCTTCAGAGGGGATACGCAGTATTTT. It is translated as CASSPFRGDTQYF.

As concerns this clonotype: The germline gene is not matched at one end of the junction; a read error may be the cause. J is TRBJ2-5 and V is TRBV7-7, with D maybe TRBD1 (5 bases). The germline V gene has CDR1 SSHAT and CDR2 FNYEAQ (reference sequence). The CDR3 has 14 amino acids. CDR3 protein: CASSLAMQGETQYF. The CDR3 DNA is TGTGCTAGCAGCTTAGCTATGCAGGGTGAGACCCAGTACTTC.

This clonotype was observed a few times. The chain has TRBV5-4 and TRBJ2-1; 9 nucleotides match TRBD1. The V gene end was trimmed by 5 bases and the J gene end by 5 bases; junction bases not matched to a gene: 11. The CDR3 is made up of 16 amino acids. Per the germline V gene, CDR1 is SGHNT and CDR2 is YYREEE (reference sequence). The CDR3: CASSSPLQGANNEQFF. The CDR3 nucleotides read TGTGCCAGCAGTTCCCCTTTACAGGGGGCTAACAATGAGCAGTTCTTC.

This clonotype was found a few times. A read error may be the cause here, since a much bigger clone is one base away. V gene TRBV3-1 combines with J gene TRBJ1-1; a possible D gene is TRBD1 (5 bases). The germline CDR1 and CDR2 sequences are LGHDT and YNNKEL (reference sequence). The CDR3 covers 13 residues. Trimming left V 1 base short and J 11 bases short, with 14 bases between. The CDR3 DNA is TGTGCCAGCAGCCAAGCAGGGTTTCCGGAGGCTTTCTTT. Protein product: CASSQAGFPEAFF.

This chain joins TRBV5-1 and TRBJ1-5; D uncertain. The CDR3 is 13 residues long. V lost 5 bases to trimming and J lost 7 bases, with 13 bases between them. Germline V gene sequence: CDR1 SGHRS, CDR2 YFSETQ. The CDR3 here is CASRGDPGQPQHF. CDR3 bases: TGCGCCAGCAGGGGAGACCCCGGGCAGCCCCAGCATTTT.

This clonotype has ten or more counts. V is TRBV9 and J is TRBJ2-7; D perhaps matches TRBD2 (5 bases). The CDR3 is 16 amino acids. V lost 4 bases to trimming and J lost 2 bases, with 19 bases between them. Looked up from germline, CDR1 is SGDLS and CDR2 is YYNGEE. The CDR3 spells CASSSPFAGSTYEQYF. CDR3 sequence (DNA): TGTGCCAGCAGCTCCCCATTTGCGGGTAGTACCTACGAGCAGTACTTC.

This clonotype was observed a few times. A junction boundary mismatches the germline segment, possibly from a read error. The chain employs TRBV7-8 and TRBJ2-7; 7 bases line up with TRBD2. CDR1 is SGHVS, CDR2 FQNEAQ, per germline. CDR3 length equals 13 residues. CDR3 loop: CASSLGRVGEQSF. The DNA for the CDR3 is TGTGCCAGCAGCTTGGGGAGGGTGGGCGAGCAGTCCTTC.

At least ten counts were recorded for this clonotype. This rearrangement joins TRBV20-1 to TRBJ1-1; no clear D gene. The CDR3 consists of 11 residues. Germline assignment: CDR1 DFQATT and CDR2 SNEGSKA (reference sequence). CDR3 sequence (DNA): TGCAGCGCGCTTCAAGTCCCTGAAGCTTTCTTT. This codes for CSALQVPEAFF.

J is TRBJ1-2 and V is TRBV20-1; D is unclear. V was shortened by 3 bases and J by 8 bases, with 10 bases between the two germline ends. The CDR3 is 11 amino acids. Germline values: CDR1 DFQATT, CDR2 SNEGSKA (reference sequence). The CDR3 here is CSARVGGGYTF. The CDR3 DNA reads as TGCAGTGCTAGGGTCGGTGGCGGCTACACCTTC.